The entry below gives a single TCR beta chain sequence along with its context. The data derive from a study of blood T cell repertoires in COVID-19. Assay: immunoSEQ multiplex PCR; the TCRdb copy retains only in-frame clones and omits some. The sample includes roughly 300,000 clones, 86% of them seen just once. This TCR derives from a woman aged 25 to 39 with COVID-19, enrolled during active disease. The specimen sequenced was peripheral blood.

The chain's CDR3 is CASSLKGGYEQYF. Written as DNA, the CDR3 is TGCGCCAGCAGCCTAAAGGGAGGATACGAGCAGTACTTC. V and J are TRBV4-1 and TRBJ2-7, with D maybe TRBD2 (6 bases). The CDR3 runs to 13 residues. The ends were cut back, 4 bases at V and 4 bases at J, with 11 bases in the middle. From germline, CDR1 is MGHRA and CDR2 YSYEKL.